The entry below describes one T cell receptor (beta chain). This clone has just one count. The specificity of this receptor is unknown. One base away there is no much larger clone; base qualities are not given. The sample belongs to a study of PD-1 blockade in classical Hodgkin lymphoma (dated by TCRdb to between 2020 and 2021). Regarding the study in general: Nivolumab dosing was 3 mg/kg intravenously every 2 weeks, continuing until either disease progression or unacceptable toxicity. A peripheral blood immune signature of response to PD-1 blockade in classical Hodgkin lymphoma was defined using TCR beta sequencing and CyTOF. Results and caveats for the whole study, not just this receptor: Patients starting nivolumab less than 1 year after ASCT had lower diversity and were excluded from later analyses to avoid confounding by immune reconstitution. Trial patients achieving complete response had baseline diversity similar to newly diagnosed patients, whereas partial responders and progressors had significantly lower diversity. CD4+ but not CD8+ TCR diversity rose significantly by C4D1 (p=0.0027 vs p=0.16), most apparent in complete responders (p=0.02). Newly diagnosed patients were reported to have lower baseline TCR diversity than healthy donors, and relapsed/refractory patients were reported to have lower baseline TCR diversity still. The study covered only a single clinical trial cohort, and the causes of the repertoire differences, possibly disease activity or prior therapy, were still not defined.

The time point tag for this specimen amounts to: cycle 4 day 1 (C4D1), after five to seven weeks of nivolumab. Relapse after autologous stem cell transplantation had occurred in all trial patients, and cohorts A, B and C were distinguished by prior brentuximab vedotin exposure. A total of 50 to 70 patients with relapsed/refractory classical Hodgkin lymphoma made up the trial cohort, and each patient's best overall response was complete response, partial response or progressive disease. Trial patients were treated with single-agent nivolumab in the multi-cohort phase II CheckMate 205 trial. An independent review committee assessed best overall response by applying the 2007 International Working Group response criteria. Trial PBMCs were collected immediately before nivolumab initiation (C1D1) and during therapy at cycle 2 day 1 and cycle 4 day 1. Peripheral blood was collected in 8 mL Vacutainer Cell Preparation Tubes, from which PBMCs were isolated by centrifugation and then cryopreserved.

Genomic DNA was extracted with the Qiagen DNeasy kit from unsorted PBMCs and from negatively selected CD4+ and CD8+ fractions. Amplification of TCR beta CDR3 regions was done by immunoSEQ multiplex PCR with primers that anneal to V and J segments. A synthetic immune receptor repertoire was used to minimize amplification bias, and any residual bias was removed computationally once sequencing was done. In the source study's methods: Repertoire diversity was quantified as the Shannon entropy index using custom Python scripts. Unsorted, CD4+ and CD8+ repertoires were examined separately, except in combined analyses, for which CD4+ and CD8+ sequences were merged in silico. Clonal expansion was defined as at least a 2-fold frequency increase after treatment relative to C1D1, with a pseudocount of 0.5 for undetected baseline clones. Singleton clones were defined as clones with 0 or 1 copy at C1D1, and non-singleton clones were defined as clones with 2 or more copies. Clones expanded in unsorted samples were assigned a CD4+, CD8+ or unknown annotation through matching of protein sequences in sorted samples from the same patient. Wilcoxon tests on paired samples were used to test changes in diversity from C1D1 to C4D1. The table was pulled from immuneACCESS by TCRdb, which kept in-frame rearrangements only. Such tables lose some clones; where checked, under half of the loss comes from unresolved V genes, and the rest has no known cause. That table is the source of V, J and clone size, and D and trimming were worked out from the DNA. Here the sample has almost 95,000 clones; 83% occur a single time. Around 15% of the sample is in the top ten clones.

Cut back by 6 bases and 5 bases, the V and J ends lie 14 bases apart. CDR3 length: 13 amino acids, cysteine to phenylalanine. The DNA shown is the 39-base CDR3, in frame from base 1. Per the germline V gene (reference sequence), SEHNR is the CDR1 and FQNEAQ is the CDR2. Specimen: peripheral blood mononuclear cells (PBMCs), collected before the fourth cycle of nivolumab. The source of this sequence is a human donor with classical Hodgkin lymphoma. The chain uses TRBV7-9 and TRBJ2-7; the D gene is tentatively TRBD1 or TRBD2, each matching 6 bases. CDR3 loop: CASSWRGLDEQYF. The bases read TGTGCCAGCAGTTGGAGGGGGTTGGACGAGCAGTACTTC.